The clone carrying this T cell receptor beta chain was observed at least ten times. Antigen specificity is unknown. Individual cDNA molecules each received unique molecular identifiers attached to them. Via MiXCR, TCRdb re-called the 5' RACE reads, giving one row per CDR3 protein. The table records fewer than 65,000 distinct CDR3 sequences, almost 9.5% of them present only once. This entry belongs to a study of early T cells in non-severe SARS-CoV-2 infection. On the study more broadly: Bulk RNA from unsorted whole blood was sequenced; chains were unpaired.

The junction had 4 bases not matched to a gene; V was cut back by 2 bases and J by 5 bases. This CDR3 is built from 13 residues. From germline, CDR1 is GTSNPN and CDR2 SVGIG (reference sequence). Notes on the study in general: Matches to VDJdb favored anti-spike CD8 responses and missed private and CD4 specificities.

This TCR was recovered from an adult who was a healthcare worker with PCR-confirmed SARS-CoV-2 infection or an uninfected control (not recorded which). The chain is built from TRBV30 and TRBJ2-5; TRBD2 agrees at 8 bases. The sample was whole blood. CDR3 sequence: CAWSRGTRETQYF. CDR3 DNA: TGTGCCTGGAGTAGGGGGACTAGGGAGACCCAGTACTTC.